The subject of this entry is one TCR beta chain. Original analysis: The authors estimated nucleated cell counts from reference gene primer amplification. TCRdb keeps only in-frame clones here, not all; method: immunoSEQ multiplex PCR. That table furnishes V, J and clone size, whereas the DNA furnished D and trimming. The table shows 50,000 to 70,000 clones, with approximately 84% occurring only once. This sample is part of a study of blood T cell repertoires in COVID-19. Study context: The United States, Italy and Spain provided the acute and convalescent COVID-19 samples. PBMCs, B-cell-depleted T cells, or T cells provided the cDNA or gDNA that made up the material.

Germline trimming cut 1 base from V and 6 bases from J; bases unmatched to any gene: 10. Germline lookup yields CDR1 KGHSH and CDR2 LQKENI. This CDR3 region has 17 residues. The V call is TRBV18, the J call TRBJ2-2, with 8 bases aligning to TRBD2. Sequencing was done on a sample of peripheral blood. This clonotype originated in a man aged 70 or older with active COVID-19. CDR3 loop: CASSPLTGTSSAGELFF. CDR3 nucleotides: TGTGCCAGCTCACCACTGACTGGGACTAGTTCGGCCGGGGAGCTGTTTTTT.